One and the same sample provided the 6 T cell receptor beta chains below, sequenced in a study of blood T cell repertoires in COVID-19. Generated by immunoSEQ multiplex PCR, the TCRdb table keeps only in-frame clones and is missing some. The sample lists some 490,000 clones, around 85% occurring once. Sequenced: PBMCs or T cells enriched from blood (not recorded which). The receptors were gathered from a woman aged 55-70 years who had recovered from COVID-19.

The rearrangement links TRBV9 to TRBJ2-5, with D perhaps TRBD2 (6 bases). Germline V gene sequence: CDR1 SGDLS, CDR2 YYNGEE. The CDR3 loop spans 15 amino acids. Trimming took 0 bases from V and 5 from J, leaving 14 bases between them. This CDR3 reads CASSVVGGIGETQYF. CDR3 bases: TGTGCCAGCAGCGTAGTGGGCGGGATCGGGGAGACCCAGTACTTC.

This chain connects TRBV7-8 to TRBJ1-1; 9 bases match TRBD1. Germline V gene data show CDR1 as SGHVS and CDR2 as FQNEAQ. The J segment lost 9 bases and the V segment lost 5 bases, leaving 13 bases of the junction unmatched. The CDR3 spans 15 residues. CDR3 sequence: CASSGTTGGVSKAFF. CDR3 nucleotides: TGTGCCAGCAGCGGAACTACAGGGGGCGTTTCAAAAGCTTTCTTT.

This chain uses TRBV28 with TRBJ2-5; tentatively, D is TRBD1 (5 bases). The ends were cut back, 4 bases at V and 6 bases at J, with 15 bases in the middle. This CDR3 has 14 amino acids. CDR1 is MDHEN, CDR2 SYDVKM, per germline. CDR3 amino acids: CASSSPQQGKTQYF. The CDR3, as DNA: TGTGCCAGCAGTTCCCCCCAGCAGGGAAAGACCCAGTACTTC. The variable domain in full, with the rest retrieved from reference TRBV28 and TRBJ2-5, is DVKVTQSSRYLVKRTGEKVFLECVQDMDHENMFWYRQDPGLGLRLIYFSYDVKMKEKGDIPEGYSVSREKKERFSLILESASTNQTSMYLCASSSPQQGKTQYFGPGTRLLVL.

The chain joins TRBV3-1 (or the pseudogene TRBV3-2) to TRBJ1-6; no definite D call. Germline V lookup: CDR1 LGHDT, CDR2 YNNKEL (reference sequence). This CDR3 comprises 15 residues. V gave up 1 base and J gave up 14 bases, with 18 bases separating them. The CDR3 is CASSQVLVASAALHF. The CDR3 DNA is TGTGCCAGCAGCCAAGTTTTAGTCGCCTCAGCGGCCCTCCACTTT.

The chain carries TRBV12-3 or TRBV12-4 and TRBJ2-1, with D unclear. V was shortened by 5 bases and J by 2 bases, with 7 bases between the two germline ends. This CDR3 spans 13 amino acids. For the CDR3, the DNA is TGTGCCAGCAGTCGTTCGGCCTACAATGAGCAGTTCTTC. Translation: CASSRSAYNEQFF.

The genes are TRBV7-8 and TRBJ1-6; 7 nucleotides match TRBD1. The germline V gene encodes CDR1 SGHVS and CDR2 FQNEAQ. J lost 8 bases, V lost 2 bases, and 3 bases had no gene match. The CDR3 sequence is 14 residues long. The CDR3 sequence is CASSLTGDYSPLHF. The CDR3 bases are TGTGCCAGCAGCTTAACAGGGGACTATTCACCCCTCCACTTT.